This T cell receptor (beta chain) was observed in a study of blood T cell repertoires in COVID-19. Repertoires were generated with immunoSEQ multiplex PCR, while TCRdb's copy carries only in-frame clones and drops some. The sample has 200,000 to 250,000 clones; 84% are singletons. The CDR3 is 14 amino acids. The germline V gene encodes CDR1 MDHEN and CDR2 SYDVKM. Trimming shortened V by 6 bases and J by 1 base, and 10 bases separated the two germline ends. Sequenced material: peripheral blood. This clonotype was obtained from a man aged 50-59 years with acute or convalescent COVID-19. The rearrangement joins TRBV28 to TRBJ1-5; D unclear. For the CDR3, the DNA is TGTGCCAGCAGAGCACCGGGGAGCAATCAGCCCCAGCATTTT. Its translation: CASRAPGSNQPQHF.